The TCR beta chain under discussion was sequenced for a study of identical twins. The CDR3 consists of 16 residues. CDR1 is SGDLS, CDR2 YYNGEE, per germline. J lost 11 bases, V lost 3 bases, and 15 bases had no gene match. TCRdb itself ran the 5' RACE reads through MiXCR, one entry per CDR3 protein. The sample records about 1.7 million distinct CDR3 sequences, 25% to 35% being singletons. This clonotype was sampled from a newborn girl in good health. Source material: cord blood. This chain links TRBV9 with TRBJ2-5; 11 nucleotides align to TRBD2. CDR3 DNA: TGTGCCAGCAGCGGGTGGGGGACTAGCGGTTACAATGAGCAGTACTTC. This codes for CASSGWGTSGYNEQYF.